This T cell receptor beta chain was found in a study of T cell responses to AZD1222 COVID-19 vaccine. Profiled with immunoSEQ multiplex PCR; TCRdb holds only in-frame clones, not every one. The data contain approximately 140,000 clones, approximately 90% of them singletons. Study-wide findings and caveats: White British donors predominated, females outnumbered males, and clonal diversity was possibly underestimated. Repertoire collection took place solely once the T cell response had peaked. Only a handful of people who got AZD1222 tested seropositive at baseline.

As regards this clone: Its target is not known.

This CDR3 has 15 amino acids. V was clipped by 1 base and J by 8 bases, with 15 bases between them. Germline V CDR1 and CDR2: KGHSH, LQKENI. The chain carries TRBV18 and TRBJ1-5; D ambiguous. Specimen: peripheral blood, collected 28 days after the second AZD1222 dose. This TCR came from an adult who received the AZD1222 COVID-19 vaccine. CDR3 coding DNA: TGTGCCAGCTCACCACTAGTCGGAGGAGTTGAGCCCCAGCATTTT. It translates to CASSPLVGGVEPQHF.